The clone carrying this TCR beta chain was seen many times. This library used roughly 400 ng RNA and molecular barcoded adaptors spanning alpha/delta and beta/gamma chains. From the reads, TCRdb called clonotypes with MiXCR, one entry per CDR3 protein. The sample records more than 55,000 distinct CDR3 sequences, 20% to 25% being singletons. Trimming removed 6 bases at V and 2 bases at J, with 6 bases between. Germline V lookup: CDR1 DFQATT, CDR2 SNEGSKA (reference sequence). The CDR3 consists of 11 residues. Every patient had bone marrow sampled while the disease was active. This record comes from a study of read filtering for tumor transcriptome and immune sequencing. Study-level background: IR-seq gave about 3.5 to 11 million TCR reads per sample; RNA-seq gave about 80 to 1,300.

This receptor was identified in a donor at least 40 years old with multiple myeloma. The specimen was a population of CD138-negative cells sorted from bone marrow. The genes are TRBV20-1 and TRBJ2-3; D is uncertain. CDR3 protein: CSASLTDTQYF. The CDR3 DNA is TGCAGTGCCTCCCTCACAGATACGCAGTATTTT.